The sample holds many counts of the clone carrying this T cell receptor (beta chain). Its antigen is still unknown. None of the patients had undergone any treatment ahead of thyroid surgery. TCRdb re-clonotyped the PCR reads through MiXCR. The sample holds about 21,000 clones, roughly 27% seen once. These data belong to a study of metastatic and nonmetastatic thyroid tumors. Study-wide results and caveats: Patients with malignant thyroid tumors reportedly had significantly higher TCR beta diversity than those with benign nodules, in blood and tumor.

The V gene end was trimmed by 4 bases and the J gene end by 9 bases; junction bases not matched to a gene: 9. Per the germline V gene, CDR1 is MNHNS and CDR2 is SASEGT. The CDR3 sequence is 15 residues long. The clonotype originates from a male donor with papillary thyroid cancer or a benign thyroid nodule (not recorded which). Some clones in this sample may be carry-over from other donors' samples. Source material: tumor tissue. V and J are TRBV6-1 and TRBJ1-6; 7 positions agree with TRBD1. The CDR3 is CASSAATGSSSPLHF. For the CDR3, the DNA is TGTGCCAGCAGTGCGGCGACAGGGTCTAGTTCACCCCTCCACTTT.